The text below deals with one T cell receptor (beta chain). The data stem from a study of OX40 agonist ivuxolimab in advanced cancers. People who had autoimmune disease history or systemic immunosuppression were excluded. The method was immunoSEQ multiplex PCR; TCRdb's version includes in-frame clones alone and lacks a portion of them. The repertoire holds 9,500 to 15,000 clones, roughly four fifths seen once, with around 20% in the top ten. The receptor was isolated from an adult with an advanced solid tumor such as melanoma, head and neck, liver or kidney cancer. The sample in question was CD4+ or CD8+ T cells sorted from blood, obtained in a trial of the OX40 agonist ivuxolimab.

The CDR3 nucleotides read TGCAGTGCCCTGGACCCTGGCACCCAGTACTTC. Translation gives CSALDPGTQYF. The chain links TRBV20-1 to TRBJ2-5; D is unclear. Germline V gene sequence: CDR1 DFQATT, CDR2 SNEGSKA (reference sequence). The V end lost 6 bases, the J end lost 8 bases, and 13 bases lay between the germline ends. CDR3 size: 11 residues.